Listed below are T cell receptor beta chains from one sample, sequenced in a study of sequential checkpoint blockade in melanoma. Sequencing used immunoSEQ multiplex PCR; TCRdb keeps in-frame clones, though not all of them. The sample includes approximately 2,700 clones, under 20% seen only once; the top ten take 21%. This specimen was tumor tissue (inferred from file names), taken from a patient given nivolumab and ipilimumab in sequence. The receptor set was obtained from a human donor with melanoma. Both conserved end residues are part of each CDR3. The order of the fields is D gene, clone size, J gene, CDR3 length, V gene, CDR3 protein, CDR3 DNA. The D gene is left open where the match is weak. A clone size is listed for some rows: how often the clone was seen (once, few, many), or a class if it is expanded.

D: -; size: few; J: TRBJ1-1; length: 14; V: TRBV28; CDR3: CASSPGRINTEAFF; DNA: TGTGCCAGCAGCCCAGGACGGATAAACACTGAAGCTTTCTTT
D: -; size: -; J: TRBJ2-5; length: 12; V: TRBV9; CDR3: CASSAPKETQYF; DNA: TGTGCCAGCAGCGCCCCAAAAGAGACCCAGTACTTC
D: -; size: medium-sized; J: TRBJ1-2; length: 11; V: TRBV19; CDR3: CASRSGYGYTF; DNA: TGTGCAAGTAGGTCGGGCTATGGCTACACCTTC
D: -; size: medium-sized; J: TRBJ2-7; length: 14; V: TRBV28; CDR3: CASSFGQGGDEQYF; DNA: TGTGCCAGCAGTTTCGGGCAGGGGGGCGACGAGCAGTACTTC
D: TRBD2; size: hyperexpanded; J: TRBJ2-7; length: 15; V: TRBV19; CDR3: CASSIVLAGSYEQYF; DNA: TGTGCCAGTAGTATTGTCCTAGCGGGCTCCTACGAGCAGTACTTC
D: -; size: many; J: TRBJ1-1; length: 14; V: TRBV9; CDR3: CASSLQQLNTEAFF; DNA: TGTGCCAGCAGCTTACAACAGCTGAACACTGAAGCTTTCTTT
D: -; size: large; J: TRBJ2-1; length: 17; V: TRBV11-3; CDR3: CASSLDREADSYNEQFF; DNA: TGTGCCAGCAGCTTAGATAGAGAAGCGGACTCCTACAATGAGCAGTTCTTC
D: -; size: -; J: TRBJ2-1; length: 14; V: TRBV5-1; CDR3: CASSLASARDEQFF; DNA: TGCGCCAGCAGCTTGGCGTCCGCGAGGGATGAGCAGTTCTTC
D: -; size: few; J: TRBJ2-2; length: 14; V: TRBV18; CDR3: CASSPPGAPGELFF; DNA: TGTGCCAGCTCACCACCAGGGGCGCCCGGGGAGCTGTTTTTT
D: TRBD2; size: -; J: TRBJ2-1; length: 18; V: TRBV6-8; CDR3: CASSLSGTTRLKGNEQFF; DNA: TGTGCCAGCAGTTTATCCGGGACTACCCGACTCAAAGGGAATGAGCAGTTCTTC
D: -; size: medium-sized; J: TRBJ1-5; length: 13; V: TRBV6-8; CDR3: CASSSTREQPQHF; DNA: TGTGCCAGCAGCTCGACTAGGGAACAGCCCCAGCATTTT
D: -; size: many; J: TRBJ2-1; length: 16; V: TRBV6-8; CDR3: CASTDEPSALRNEQFF; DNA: TGTGCCAGCACCGACGAGCCTAGCGCGTTGAGGAATGAGCAGTTCTTC
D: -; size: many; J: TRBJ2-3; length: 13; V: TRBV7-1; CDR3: CASSLDHTDTQYF; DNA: TGTGCCAGCAGCCTGGACCACACAGATACGCAGTATTTT
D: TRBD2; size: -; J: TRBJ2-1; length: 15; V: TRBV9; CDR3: CASSAGTSTYNEQFF; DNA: TGTGCCAGCAGCGCGGGGACTAGCACCTACAATGAGCAGTTCTTC
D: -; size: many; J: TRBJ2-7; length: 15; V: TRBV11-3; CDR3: CASSLYSGSSYEQYF; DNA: TGTGCCAGCAGCTTGTACTCCGGGAGCTCCTACGAGCAGTACTTC
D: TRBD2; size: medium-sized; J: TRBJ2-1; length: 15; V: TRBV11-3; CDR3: CASIPTGGTYNEQFF; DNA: TGTGCCAGCATCCCGACCGGGGGGACCTACAATGAGCAGTTCTTC
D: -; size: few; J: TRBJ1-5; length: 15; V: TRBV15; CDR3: CATSRDGGQGQPQHF; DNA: TGTGCCACCAGCAGAGATGGAGGGCAGGGCCAGCCCCAGCATTTT
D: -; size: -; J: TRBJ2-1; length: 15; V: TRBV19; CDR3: CASSLPIGARFEQFF; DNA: TGTGCCAGTAGTCTCCCAATCGGGGCCAGGTTTGAGCAGTTCTTC
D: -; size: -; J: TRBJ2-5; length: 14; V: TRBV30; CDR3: CAWSFGGQGETQYF; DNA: TGTGCCTGGAGTTTCGGGGGGCAGGGAGAGACCCAGTACTTC
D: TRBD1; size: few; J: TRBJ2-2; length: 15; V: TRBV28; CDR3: CASRDRGGKAGELFF; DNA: TGTGCCAGCAGGGACAGGGGGGGAAAAGCCGGGGAGCTGTTTTTT
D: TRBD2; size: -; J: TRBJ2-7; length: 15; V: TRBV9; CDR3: CASNSAGGENYEQYF; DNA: TGTGCCAGCAATTCAGCGGGGGGCGAAAACTACGAGCAGTACTTC
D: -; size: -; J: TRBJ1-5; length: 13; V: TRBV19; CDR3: CASNGRVNQPQHF; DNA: TGTGCCAGTAACGGGAGGGTCAATCAGCCCCAGCATTTT
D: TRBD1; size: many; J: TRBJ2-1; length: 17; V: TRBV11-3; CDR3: CASSTLDRGILRDEQFF; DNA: TGTGCCAGCAGCACACTGGACAGGGGCATCTTGAGGGATGAGCAGTTCTTC
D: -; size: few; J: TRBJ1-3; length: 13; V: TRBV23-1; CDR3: CASSFDNGRAIYF; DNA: TGCGCCAGCAGCTTCGACAACGGTAGAGCCATATATTTT
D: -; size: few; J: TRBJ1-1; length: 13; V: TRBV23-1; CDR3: CASSSNRDTEAFF; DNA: TGCGCCAGCAGCTCAAACAGGGACACTGAAGCTTTCTTT
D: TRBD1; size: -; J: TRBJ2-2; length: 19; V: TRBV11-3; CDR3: CASSFVRTGLFRDTGELFF; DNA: TGTGCCAGCAGCTTCGTAAGGACAGGGCTGTTCAGGGACACCGGGGAGCTGTTTTTT
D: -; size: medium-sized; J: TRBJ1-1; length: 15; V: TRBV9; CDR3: CASSERGGMNTEAFF; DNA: TGTGCCAGCAGCGAAAGAGGGGGGATGAACACTGAAGCTTTCTTT
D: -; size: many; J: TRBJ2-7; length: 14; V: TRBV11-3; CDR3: CASSNTWVGYEQYF; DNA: TGTGCCAGCAGCAACACCTGGGTCGGATACGAGCAGTACTTC